This TCR beta chain originates from a study of identical twins. Donors uniformly comprised healthy Caucasians. This clonotype came up a few times. A universal primer site arose from template switching, and cDNA bore unique molecular identifiers. TCRdb fed the 5' RACE reads into MiXCR, producing one record per CDR3 protein. The top ten hold about 0.91% of the sample, which has 500,000 to 550,000 distinct CDR3 sequences, about 20% seen once. These data are also associated with another study on T cells expressing NK-cell markers. That paper notes: From sorted CD3+CD56+NKG2C+, CD3+CD56+NKG2C- and CD3+CD56-NKG2C+ T cells came the TCR beta repertoires. Similarly, these clonotypes led the CD3+CD56-NKG2C+ fraction as well in a few donors.

The receptor was derived from a woman aged 18-29 years in good health. Sequences were obtained from CD4+ T cells sorted from blood.

The CDR3 DNA sequence: TGTGCCATCAGTCGGGACGGAGAAAGGAATGGCTACACCTTC. As protein: CAISRDGERNGYTF. The chain joins TRBV10-3 to TRBJ1-2, with D possibly TRBD1 on 5 matching bases. The CDR3 is 14 amino acids. The V gene lost 5 bases and the J gene lost 6 bases, with 16 bases spanning the gap. Germline CDR1 ENHRY, CDR2 SYGVKD.